The rows below give T cell receptor beta chains drawn from one sample of a study of T-cell reconstitution after alpha-beta-depleted transplantation in children. One entry per CDR3 protein, called by TCRdb with MiXCR from the PCR reads. The profile shows around 240,000 distinct CDR3 sequences, approximately 9.8% of them singletons. Sequencing was performed on PBMCs from the stem cell graft donor, taken from the stem cell graft. The receptors stem from a human donor who donated a stem cell graft to a child with SCID. CDR3s include the opening cysteine and the closing phenylalanine or tryptophan. For some rows the clone size is stated as once, few or many, or as a class when expanded; others skip it.

abundance,v_gene,j_gene,CDR3aa
many,TRBV5-1,TRBJ2-3,CASSRDRLTDTQYF
many,TRBV7-8,TRBJ1-2,CASSARDGYTF
few,TRBV11-2,TRBJ1-4,CASSPGVRPGATNEKLFF
many,TRBV9,TRBJ2-5,CASSRRQGGETQYF
many,TRBV9,TRBJ2-1,CASSPILASGSYNEQFF
many,TRBV9,TRBJ2-1,CASSVDPSTQFF
.,TRBV27,TRBJ2-5,CASSRTGGSFATQYF
many,TRBV27,TRBJ2-3,CASSFGQKTDTQYF
many,TRBV20-1,TRBJ1-1,CSATQVNTEAFF
many,TRBV5-1,TRBJ2-1,CASSRGASSYNEQFF
many,TRBV5-1,TRBJ1-2,CASSFDRNYGYTF
few,TRBV7-6,TRBJ1-1,CASSSQAPGNTEAFF
many,TRBV5-5,TRBJ1-6,CASSLRGQGIGLHF
many,TRBV18,TRBJ2-2,CASCGNTGELFF
many,TRBV20-1,TRBJ1-1,CSASTSWSEAFF
many,TRBV15,TRBJ1-5,CATSRMTGFSNQPQHF
many,TRBV20-1,TRBJ1-1,CSARDTRGQGAFF
.,TRBV5-1,TRBJ2-2,CASSRGGSDTGELFF
many,TRBV20-1,TRBJ2-7,CSAPPTGVSEQYF
many,TRBV7-2,TRBJ1-5,CASRVGGGNQPQHF
many,TRBV7-2,TRBJ2-3,CASSLSSGTDTQYF
.,TRBV5-1,TRBJ1-1,CASSFLDRGEAFF
many,TRBV20-1,TRBJ1-2,CSARARQGIGYTF
many,TRBV5-4,TRBJ1-1,CASSSHPGGRNTEAFF
many,TRBV4-3,TRBJ2-3,CASSQGTSGVTDTQYF
many,TRBV7-2,TRBJ2-7,CASSVPGLASDEQYF
.,TRBV4-3,TRBJ2-3,CASSSQILAGVRDTQYF
.,TRBV7-8,TRBJ1-5,CASSLSGQPRNQPQHF
few,TRBV2,TRBJ2-7,CASKGRASYEQYF
many,TRBV4-2,TRBJ2-4,CASGDSGQGKNIQYF
many,TRBV28,TRBJ1-1,CASSFFGRAGNTEAFF
many,TRBV7-2,TRBJ1-5,CASSRNQGRNQPQHF